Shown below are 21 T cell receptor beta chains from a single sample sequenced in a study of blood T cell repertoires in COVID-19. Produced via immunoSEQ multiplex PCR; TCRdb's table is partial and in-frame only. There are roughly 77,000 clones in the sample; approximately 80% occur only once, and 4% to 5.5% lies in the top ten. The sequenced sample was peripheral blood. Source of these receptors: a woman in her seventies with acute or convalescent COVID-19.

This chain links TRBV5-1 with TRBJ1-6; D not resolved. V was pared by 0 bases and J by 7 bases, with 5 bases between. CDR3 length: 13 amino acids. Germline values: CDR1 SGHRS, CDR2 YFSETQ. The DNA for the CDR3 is TGCGCCAGCAGCTTGGTAGCCAATTCACCCCTCCACTTT. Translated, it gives CASSLVANSPLHF.

The CDR3 protein is CASRPRVKGKLFF. The DNA for the CDR3 is TGTGCCAGCAGGCCCAGGGTAAAAGGAAAACTGTTTTTT. The V call is TRBV12-3 or TRBV12-4, the J call TRBJ1-4, with D possibly TRBD1 on 5 matching bases. The CDR3 has 13 residues. The V and J ends lost 6 bases and 10 bases respectively, with 15 bases between them.

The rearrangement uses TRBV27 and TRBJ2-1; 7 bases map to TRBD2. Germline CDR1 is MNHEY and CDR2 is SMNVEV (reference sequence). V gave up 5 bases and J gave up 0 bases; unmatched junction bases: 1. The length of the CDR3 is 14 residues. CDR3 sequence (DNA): TGTGCCAGCAGTGCGGGGGACTCCTACAATGAGCAGTTCTTC. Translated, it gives CASSAGDSYNEQFF.

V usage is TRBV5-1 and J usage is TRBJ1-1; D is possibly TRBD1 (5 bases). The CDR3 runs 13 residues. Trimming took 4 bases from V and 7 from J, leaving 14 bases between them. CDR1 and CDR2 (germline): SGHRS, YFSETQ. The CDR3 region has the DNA TGCGCCAGCAGCGTAAGGACAAATAGTGAAGCTTTCTTT. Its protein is CASSVRTNSEAFF.

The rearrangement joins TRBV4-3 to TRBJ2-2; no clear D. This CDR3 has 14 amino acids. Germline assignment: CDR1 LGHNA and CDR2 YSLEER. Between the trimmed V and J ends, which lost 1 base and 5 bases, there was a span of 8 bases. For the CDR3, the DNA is TGCGCCAGCAGCCAAGGAAGAGATACCGGGGAGCTGTTTTTT. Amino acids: CASSQGRDTGELFF.

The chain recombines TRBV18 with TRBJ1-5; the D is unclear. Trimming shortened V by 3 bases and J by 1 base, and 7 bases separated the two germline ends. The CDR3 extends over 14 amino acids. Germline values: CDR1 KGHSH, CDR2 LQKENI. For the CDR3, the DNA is TGTGCCAGCTCACCGAACAGAAGCAATCAGCCCCAGCATTTT. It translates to CASSPNRSNQPQHF.

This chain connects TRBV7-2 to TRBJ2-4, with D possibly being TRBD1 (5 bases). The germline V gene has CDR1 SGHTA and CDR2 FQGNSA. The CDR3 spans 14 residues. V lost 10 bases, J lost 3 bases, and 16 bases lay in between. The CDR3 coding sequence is TGTGCCAAGGGGCTAGACTCTGACAAAAACATTCAGTACTTC. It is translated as CAKGLDSDKNIQYF.

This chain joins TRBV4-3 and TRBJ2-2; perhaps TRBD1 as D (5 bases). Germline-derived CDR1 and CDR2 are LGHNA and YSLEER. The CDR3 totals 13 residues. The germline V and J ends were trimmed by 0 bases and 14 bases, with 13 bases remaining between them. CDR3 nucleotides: TGCGCCAGCAGCCAAGATTGGGGCGGTGGTCTGTTTTTT. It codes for CASSQDWGGGLFF.

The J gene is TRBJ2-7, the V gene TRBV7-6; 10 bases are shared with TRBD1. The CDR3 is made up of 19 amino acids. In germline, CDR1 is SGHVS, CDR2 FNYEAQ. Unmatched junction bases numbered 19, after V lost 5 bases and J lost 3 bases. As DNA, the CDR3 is TGTGCCAGCAGCCGGGAGTCGGGACAGGGGCAATTCCCTCACTACGAGCAGTACTTC. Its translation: CASSRESGQGQFPHYEQYF.

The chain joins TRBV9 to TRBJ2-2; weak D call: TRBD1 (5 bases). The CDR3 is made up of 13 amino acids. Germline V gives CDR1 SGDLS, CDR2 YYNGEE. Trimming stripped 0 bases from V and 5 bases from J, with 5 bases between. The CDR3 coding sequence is TGTGCCAGCAGCGTAGAGGGGACCGGGGAGCTGTTTTTT. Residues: CASSVEGTGELFF.

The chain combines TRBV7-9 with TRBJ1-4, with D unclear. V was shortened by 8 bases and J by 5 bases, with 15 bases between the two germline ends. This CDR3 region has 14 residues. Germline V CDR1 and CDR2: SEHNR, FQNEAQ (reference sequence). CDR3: CASGLAPTNEKLFF. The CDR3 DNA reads TGTGCCAGCGGGCTAGCTCCTACAAATGAAAAACTGTTTTTT.

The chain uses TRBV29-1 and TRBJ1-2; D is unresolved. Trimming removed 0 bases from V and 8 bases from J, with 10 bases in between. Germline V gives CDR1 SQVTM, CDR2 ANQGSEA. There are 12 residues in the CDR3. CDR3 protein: CSVEDHGVGYTF. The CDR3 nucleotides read TGCAGCGTTGAAGATCACGGGGTCGGCTACACCTTC.

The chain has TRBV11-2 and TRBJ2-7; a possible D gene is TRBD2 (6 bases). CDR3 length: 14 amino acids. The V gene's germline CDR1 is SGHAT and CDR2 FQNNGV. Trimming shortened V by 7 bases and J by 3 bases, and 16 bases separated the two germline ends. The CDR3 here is CASKTRGSYYEQYF. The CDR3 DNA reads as TGTGCCAGCAAAACCCGGGGGTCCTACTACGAGCAGTACTTC.

CDR3 loop: CASSILQGSEQYF. The CDR3 bases are TGTGCCAGTAGTATCCTACAGGGGTCCGAGCAGTACTTC. V is TRBV19 and J is TRBJ2-7; 7 bases agree with TRBD1. Germline CDR1 is LNHDA and CDR2 is SQIVND (reference sequence). The CDR3 spans 13 residues. J lost 6 bases, V lost 3 bases, and 5 bases had no gene match.

This chain's CDR3 is CASSSGQVKETQYF. The CDR3 region has the DNA TGTGCCAGCAGCTCTGGACAGGTCAAAGAGACCCAGTACTTC. This chain connects TRBV7-9 to TRBJ2-5; the match to TRBD1 covers 7 bases. The CDR3 has 14 amino acids. The germline CDR1 and CDR2 sequences are SEHNR and FQNEAQ (reference sequence). V dropped 4 bases and J dropped 3; count of bases not matched to a gene: 5.

CDR3 nucleotides: TGTGCCAGCAGTGAACAGGGGAACACTGAAGCTTTCTTT. This translates into CASSEQGNTEAFF. V is TRBV2 and J is TRBJ1-1; tentative D call: TRBD1 (5 bases). Germline CDR1 SNHLY, CDR2 FYNNEI. CDR3 length: 13 amino acids. Trimming took 2 bases from V and 1 from J, leaving 5 bases between them. The full variable domain, rest sourced from reference TRBV2 and TRBJ1-1, is EPEVTQTPSHQVTQMGQEVILRCVPISNHLYFYWYRQILGQKVEFLVSFYNNEISEKSEIFDDQFSVERPDGSNFTLKIRSTKLEDSAMYFCASSEQGNTEAFFGQGTRLTVV.

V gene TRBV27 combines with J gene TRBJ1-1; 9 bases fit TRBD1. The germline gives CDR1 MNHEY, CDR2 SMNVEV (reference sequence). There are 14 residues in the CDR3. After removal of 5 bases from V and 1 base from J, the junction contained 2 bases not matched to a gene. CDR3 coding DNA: TGTGCCAGCAGTGCGGGACAGGGGAACACTGAAGCTTTCTTT. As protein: CASSAGQGNTEAFF.

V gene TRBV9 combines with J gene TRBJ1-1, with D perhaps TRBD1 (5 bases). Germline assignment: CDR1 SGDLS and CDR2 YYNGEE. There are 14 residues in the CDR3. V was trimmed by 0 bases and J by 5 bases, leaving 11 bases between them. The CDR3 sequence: CASSVGTGGTEAFF. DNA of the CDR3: TGTGCCAGCAGCGTAGGGACGGGGGGAACTGAAGCTTTCTTT.

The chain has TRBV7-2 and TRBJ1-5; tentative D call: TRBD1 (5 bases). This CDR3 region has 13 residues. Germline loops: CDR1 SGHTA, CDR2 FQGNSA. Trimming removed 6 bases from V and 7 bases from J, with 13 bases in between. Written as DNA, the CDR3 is TGTGCCAGCAGGGGCGGGGGTGAACAGCCCCAGCATTTT. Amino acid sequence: CASRGGGEQPQHF. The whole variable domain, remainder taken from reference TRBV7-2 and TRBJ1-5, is GAGVSQSPSNKVTEKGKDVELRCDPISGHTALYWYRQSLGQGLEFLIYFQGNSAPDKSGLPSDRFSAERTGGSVSTLTIQRTQQEDSAVYLCASRGGGEQPQHFGDGTRLSIL.

The CDR3 sequence: CASSQMLQGGSYEQYF. DNA of the CDR3: TGTGCCAGCAGCCAAATGCTACAGGGTGGGTCCTACGAGCAGTACTTC. The chain employs TRBV4-2 and TRBJ2-7, with D maybe TRBD1 (6 bases). The germline V gene has CDR1 LGHNA and CDR2 YNFKEQ. Trimming shortened V by 2 bases and J by 1 base, and 15 bases separated the two germline ends. The CDR3 spans 16 residues.

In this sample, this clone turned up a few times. CDR3 amino acids: CASSVEAGAGRDYGYTF. In nucleotides, the CDR3 is TGTGCCAGCAGCGTAGAGGCAGGGGCAGGGAGAGACTATGGCTACACCTTC. The V and J genes are TRBV9 and TRBJ1-2, with D possibly being TRBD1 (6 bases). V lost 0 bases and J lost 3, with 18 bases in between. The CDR3 spans 17 residues. Germline loops: CDR1 SGDLS, CDR2 YYNGEE.